This TCR beta chain was observed in a study of blood T cell repertoires in COVID-19. Study context: Researchers got acute and convalescent COVID-19 samples from the United States, Italy and Spain. Sources were T cells, B-cell-depleted T cells, or PBMCs; the material itself was cDNA or gDNA.

Produced via immunoSEQ multiplex PCR; TCRdb's table is partial and in-frame only. This sample yields around 200,000 clones, of which under 85% are seen a single time; around 10% belongs to the top ten. This clone showed up just a few times. The CDR3 extends over 13 amino acids. Per the germline V gene, CDR1 is SQVTM and CDR2 is ANQGSEA. The germline V and J ends were trimmed by 4 bases and 3 bases, with 10 bases remaining between them. The chain is built from TRBV29-1 and TRBJ1-5, with D unclear. Sequencing was performed on peripheral blood. This clonotype originated in a woman aged 80 or over with acute or convalescent COVID-19. CDR3 amino acids: CSVALSDNQPQHF. CDR3 DNA: TGCAGCGTTGCGTTGTCAGACAATCAGCCCCAGCATTTT.